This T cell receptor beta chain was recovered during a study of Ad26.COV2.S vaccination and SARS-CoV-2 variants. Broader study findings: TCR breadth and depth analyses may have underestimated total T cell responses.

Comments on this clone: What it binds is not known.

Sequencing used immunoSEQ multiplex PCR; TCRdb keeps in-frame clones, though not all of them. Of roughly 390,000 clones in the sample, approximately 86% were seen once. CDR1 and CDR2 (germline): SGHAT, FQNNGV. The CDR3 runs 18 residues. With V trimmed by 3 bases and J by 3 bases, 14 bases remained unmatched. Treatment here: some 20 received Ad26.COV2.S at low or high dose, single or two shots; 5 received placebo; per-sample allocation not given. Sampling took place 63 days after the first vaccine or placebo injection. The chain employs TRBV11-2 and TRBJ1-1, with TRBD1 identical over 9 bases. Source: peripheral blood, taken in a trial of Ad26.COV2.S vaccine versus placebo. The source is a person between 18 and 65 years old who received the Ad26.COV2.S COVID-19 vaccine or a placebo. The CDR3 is CASSFFPRTGDGDTEAFF. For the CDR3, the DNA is TGTGCCAGCAGCTTCTTCCCACGGACAGGGGATGGGGACACTGAAGCTTTCTTT.